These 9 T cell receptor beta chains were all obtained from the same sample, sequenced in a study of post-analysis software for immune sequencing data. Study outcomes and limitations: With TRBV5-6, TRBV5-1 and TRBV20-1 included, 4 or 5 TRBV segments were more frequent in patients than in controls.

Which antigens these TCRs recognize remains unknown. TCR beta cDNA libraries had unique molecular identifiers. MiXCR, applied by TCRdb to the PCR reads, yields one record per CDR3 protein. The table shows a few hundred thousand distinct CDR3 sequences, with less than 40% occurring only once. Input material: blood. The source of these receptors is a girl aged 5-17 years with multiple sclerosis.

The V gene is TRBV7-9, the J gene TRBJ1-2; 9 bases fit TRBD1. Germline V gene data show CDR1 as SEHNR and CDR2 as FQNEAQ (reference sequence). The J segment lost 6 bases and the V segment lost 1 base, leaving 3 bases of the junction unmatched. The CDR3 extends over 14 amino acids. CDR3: CASSLDGQGNGYTF. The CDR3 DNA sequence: TGTGCCAGCAGCTTAGACGGACAGGGGAATGGCTACACCTTC.

CDR3 coding DNA: TGTGCCAGCAGCTTAGAGGGACCCGGGACAGGGGACAATGAGCAGTTCTTC. The encoded protein is CASSLEGPGTGDNEQFF. The rearrangement links TRBV11-3 to TRBJ2-1; 10 positions agree with TRBD1. The V gene's germline CDR1 is SGHNT and CDR2 YENEEA. This CDR3 contains 17 residues. V lost 0 bases and J lost 5; bases outside the gene matches: 7.

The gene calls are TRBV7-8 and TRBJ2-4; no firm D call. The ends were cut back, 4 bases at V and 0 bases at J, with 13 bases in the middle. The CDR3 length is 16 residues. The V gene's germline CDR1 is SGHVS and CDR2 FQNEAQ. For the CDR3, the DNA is TGTGCCAGCAGCTCCATCTCTGTGCTAGCCAAAAACATTCAGTACTTC. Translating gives CASSSISVLAKNIQYF.

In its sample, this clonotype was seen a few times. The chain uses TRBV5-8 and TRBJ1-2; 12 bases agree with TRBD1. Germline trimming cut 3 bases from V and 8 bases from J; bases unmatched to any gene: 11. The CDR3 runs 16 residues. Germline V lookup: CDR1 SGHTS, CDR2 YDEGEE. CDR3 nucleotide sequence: TGTGCCAGCAGCTCCGGGACAGGGGGCTCCCTATCCGGCTACACCTTC. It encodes CASSSGTGGSLSGYTF. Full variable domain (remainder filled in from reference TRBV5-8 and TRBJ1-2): EAGVTQSPTHLIKTRGQQATLRCSPISGHTSVYWYQQALGLGLQFLLWYDEGEERNRGNFPPRFSGRQFPNYSSELNVNALELEDSALYLCASSSGTGGSLSGYTFGSGTRLTVV.

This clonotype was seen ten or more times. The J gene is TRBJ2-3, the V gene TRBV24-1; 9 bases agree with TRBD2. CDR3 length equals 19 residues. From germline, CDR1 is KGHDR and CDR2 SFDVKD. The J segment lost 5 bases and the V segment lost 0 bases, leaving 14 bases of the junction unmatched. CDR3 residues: CATSDLGKKLAGQQDTQYF. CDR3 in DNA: TGTGCCACCAGTGATTTGGGGAAAAAACTAGCGGGTCAACAAGATACGCAGTATTTT.

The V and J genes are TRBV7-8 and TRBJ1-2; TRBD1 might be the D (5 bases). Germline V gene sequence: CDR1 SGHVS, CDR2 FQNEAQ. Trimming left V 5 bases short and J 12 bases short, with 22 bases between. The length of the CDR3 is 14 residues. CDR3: CASSRGDPEVVHTF. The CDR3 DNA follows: TGTGCCAGCAGCCGCGGGGACCCGGAGGTTGTGCACACCTTC.

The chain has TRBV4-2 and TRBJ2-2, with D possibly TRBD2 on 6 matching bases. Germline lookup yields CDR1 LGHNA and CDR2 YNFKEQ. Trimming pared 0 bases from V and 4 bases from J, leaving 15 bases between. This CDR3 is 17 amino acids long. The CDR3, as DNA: TGTGCCAGCAGCCAAGATGAGGGGCGGGGATCCACCGGGGAGCTGTTTTTT. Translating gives CASSQDEGRGSTGELFF.

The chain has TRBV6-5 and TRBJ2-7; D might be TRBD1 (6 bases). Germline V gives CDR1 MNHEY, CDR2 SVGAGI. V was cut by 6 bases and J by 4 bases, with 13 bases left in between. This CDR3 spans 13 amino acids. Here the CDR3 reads CASSQGPLYEQYF. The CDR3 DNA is TGTGCCAGCAGCCAGGGGCCCTTATACGAGCAGTACTTC.

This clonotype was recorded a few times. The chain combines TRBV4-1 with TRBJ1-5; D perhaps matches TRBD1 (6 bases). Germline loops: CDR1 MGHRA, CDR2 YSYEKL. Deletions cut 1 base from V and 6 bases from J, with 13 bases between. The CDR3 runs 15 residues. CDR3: CASSQVMGQGQPQHF. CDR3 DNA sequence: TGCGCCAGCAGCCAAGTAATGGGACAAGGTCAGCCCCAGCATTTT.